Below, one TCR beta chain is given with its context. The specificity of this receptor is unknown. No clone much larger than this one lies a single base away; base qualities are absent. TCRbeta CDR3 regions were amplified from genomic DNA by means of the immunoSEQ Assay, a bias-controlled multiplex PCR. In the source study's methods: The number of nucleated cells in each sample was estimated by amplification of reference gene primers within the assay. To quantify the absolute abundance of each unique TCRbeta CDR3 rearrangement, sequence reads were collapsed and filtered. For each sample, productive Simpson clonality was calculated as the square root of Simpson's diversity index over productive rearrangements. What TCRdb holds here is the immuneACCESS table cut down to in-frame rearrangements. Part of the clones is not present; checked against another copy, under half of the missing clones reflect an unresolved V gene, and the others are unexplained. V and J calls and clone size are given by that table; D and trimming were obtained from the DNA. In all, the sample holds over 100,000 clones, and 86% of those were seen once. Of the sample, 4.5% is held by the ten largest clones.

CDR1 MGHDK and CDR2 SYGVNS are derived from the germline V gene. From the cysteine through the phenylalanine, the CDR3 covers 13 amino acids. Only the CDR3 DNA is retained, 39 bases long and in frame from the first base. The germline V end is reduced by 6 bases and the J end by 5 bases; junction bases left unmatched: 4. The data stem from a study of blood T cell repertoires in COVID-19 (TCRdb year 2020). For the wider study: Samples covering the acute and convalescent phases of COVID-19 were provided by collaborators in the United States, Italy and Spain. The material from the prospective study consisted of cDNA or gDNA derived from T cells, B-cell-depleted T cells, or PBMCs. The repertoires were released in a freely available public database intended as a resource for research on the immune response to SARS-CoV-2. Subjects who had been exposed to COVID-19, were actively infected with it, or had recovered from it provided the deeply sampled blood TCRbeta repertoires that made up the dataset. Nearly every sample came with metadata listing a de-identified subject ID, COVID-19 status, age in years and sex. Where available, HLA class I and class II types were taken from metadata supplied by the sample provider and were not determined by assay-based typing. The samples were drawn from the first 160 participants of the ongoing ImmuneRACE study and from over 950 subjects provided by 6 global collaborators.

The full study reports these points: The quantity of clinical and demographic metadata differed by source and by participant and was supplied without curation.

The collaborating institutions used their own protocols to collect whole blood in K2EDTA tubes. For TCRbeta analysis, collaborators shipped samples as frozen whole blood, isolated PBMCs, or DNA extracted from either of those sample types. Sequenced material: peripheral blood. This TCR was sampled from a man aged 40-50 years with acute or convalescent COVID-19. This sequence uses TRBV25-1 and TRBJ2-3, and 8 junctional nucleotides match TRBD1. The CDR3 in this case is CASRVTGGDTQYF. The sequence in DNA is TGTGCCAGCAGAGTCACAGGGGGAGATACGCAGTATTTT.